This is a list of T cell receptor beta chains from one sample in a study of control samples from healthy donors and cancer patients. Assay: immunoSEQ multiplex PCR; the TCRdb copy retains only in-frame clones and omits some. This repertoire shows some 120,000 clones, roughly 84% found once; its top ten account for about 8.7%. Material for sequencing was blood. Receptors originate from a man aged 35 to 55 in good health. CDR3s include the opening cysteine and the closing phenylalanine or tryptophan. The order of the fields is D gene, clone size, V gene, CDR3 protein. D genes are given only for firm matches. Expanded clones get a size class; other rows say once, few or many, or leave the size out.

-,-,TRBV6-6,CASTLPGSGANVLTF
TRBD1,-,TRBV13,CASSPGTGKYQETQYF
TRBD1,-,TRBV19,CASTSDRGNNQPQHF
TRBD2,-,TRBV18,CASSPGTSGYEQYF
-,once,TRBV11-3,CASSLVSALISYEQYF
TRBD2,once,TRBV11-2,CASSLGLAGGRNTGELFF
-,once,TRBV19,CASKEGGAQQGGEQFF
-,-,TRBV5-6,CASSGGPLNEQFF
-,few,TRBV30,CAWSALQAANEKLFF
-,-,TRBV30,CAWSIAGEKLFF
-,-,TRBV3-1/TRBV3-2,CASSQGTGRAYGYTF
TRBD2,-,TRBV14,CASSQDIAGADTQYF
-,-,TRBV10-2,CASSEISGTVEAFF
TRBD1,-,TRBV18,CASSRTGFDEQYF
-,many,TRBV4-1,CASSQGLTRSSSTDTQYF
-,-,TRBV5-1,CASSFGGPETQYF
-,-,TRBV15,CATSTPRSNYGYTF
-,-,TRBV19,CASSIDPRGVTGELFF
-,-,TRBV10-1,CARKRRGGRGGFYGYTF
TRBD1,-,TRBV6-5,CASSLQGYNEQFF
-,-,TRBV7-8,CASSLITGGSSYEQYF
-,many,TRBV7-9,CASSFSGTPLSPLHF
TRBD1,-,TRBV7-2,CASSSTGFTEAFF
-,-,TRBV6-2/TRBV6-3,CASSYRDKIYEQYF
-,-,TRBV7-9,CASSLGPRGPEQYF
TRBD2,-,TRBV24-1,CATSDSFGTSGGHWEQFF
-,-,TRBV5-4,CASSLAGGQVNEKLFF
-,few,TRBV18,CASSPPARGSQPQHF
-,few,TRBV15,CATSRGYEQYF
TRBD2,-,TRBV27,CARLARGGGACEQFF
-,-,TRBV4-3,CASSQDRLWDEQFF
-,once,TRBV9,CASSVALSPPADTQYF
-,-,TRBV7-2,CASSLVGRAGTEAFF
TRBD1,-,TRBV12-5,CASGFATGTGGEVEQFF
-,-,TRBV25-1,CASSEEWGRPGNTIYF
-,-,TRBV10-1,CASSPTVSNRNEQFF
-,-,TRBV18,CASSYDRLNTEAFF
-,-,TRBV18,CASSPPGPRIMNTEAFF
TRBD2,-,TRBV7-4,CAGIGTSGLTSTDTQYF
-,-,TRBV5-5,CASSLAWTGGSSYEQYF
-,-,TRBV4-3,CASSQGRTGQYF
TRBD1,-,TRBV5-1,CASSLGQGARGEQFF
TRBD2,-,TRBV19,CASSQQRGGLDTQYF
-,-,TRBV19,CASSIGRGGYNEQFF
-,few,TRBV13,CASSFRRSGVNEQFF
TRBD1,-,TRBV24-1,CATSDTGTGLNEKLFF
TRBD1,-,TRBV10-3,CAISAGQGSKPQHF
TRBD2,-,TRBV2,CASLPGGGRETQYF
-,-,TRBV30,CAWSLPGGRDQPQHF
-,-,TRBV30,CAWKNWGATRRETQYF